These 13 T cell receptor beta chains share one sample of origin, sequenced in a study of cytomegalovirus exposure and HLA in healthy donors. Primers for the PCR totalled 60 Vbeta and 13 Jbeta. Only in-frame clones appear in the TCRdb table, and some are missing; sequencing was by immunoSEQ multiplex PCR. The data hold around 130,000 clones, with roughly 77% observed a single time. The source material was PBMCs. These receptors were collected from a woman in her twenties or thirties in good health and CMV-seronegative.

J is TRBJ2-7 and V is TRBV7-9; 9 nucleotides match TRBD1. The CDR3 is 16 amino acids. J lost 3 bases, V lost 3 bases, and 9 bases had no gene match. The V gene's germline CDR1 is SEHNR and CDR2 FQNEAQ (reference sequence). CDR3 DNA sequence: TGTGCCAGCAGCTTCCCGGACAGGGGTCCTTTCTACGAGCAGTACTTC. Translation: CASSFPDRGPFYEQYF.

The chain is built from TRBV27 and TRBJ1-5; tentative D call: TRBD1 (5 bases). The V and J ends lost 5 bases and 7 bases respectively, with 18 bases between them. The length of the CDR3 is 15 residues. Germline V lookup: CDR1 MNHEY, CDR2 SMNVEV (reference sequence). The DNA for the CDR3 is TGTGCCAGCAGTCTCACCCTGGGGGGTGGACAGCCCCAGCATTTT. As protein: CASSLTLGGGQPQHF.

This clone came up a few times. The V and J genes are TRBV4-1 and TRBJ1-4; TRBD1 aligns across 8 bases. Germline-derived CDR1 and CDR2 are MGHRA and YSYEKL. This CDR3 spans 13 amino acids. Losses at the gene ends were 2 bases for V and 8 bases for J; bases not matched to a gene: 1. The DNA of the CDR3 is TGCGCCAGCAGCCAAAACAGGGGGGAAAAACTGTTTTTT. Translating gives CASSQNRGEKLFF.

The J gene is TRBJ2-3, the V gene TRBV5-1, with 12 positions matching TRBD2. Trimming took 4 bases from V and 4 from J; bases not matched to a gene: 7. This CDR3 is 16 amino acids long. Germline V gene sequence: CDR1 SGHRS, CDR2 YFSETQ. CDR3 residues: CASSLGTSGFPDTQYF. In nucleotides, the CDR3 is TGCGCCAGCAGCCTCGGGACTAGCGGGTTCCCAGATACGCAGTATTTT.

The chain uses TRBV9 and TRBJ2-3; 7 bases map to TRBD2. This CDR3 has 15 residues. V was clipped by 6 bases and J by 1 base; unmatched bases: 8. The germline V gene encodes CDR1 SGDLS and CDR2 YYNGEE. CDR3 sequence: CASTTGGSGTDTQYF. The CDR3 nucleotides are TGTGCCAGCACTACCGGCGGGAGTGGCACAGATACGCAGTATTTT.

The genes are TRBV30 and TRBJ1-2, with D unresolved. With 2 bases removed from V and 3 bases from J, the gap between germline ends came to 16 bases. CDR1 and CDR2 from the germline V gene are GTSNPN and SVGIG (reference sequence). There are 15 residues in the CDR3. In DNA form, the CDR3 reads TGTGCCTGGAGTAGGGTCTCCAAGGAGGACTATGGCTACACCTTC. It codes for CAWSRVSKEDYGYTF.

In this sample, this clone turned up once. The chain employs TRBV11-2 and TRBJ1-3, with a possible D match to TRBD1 (5 bases). This CDR3 has 16 residues. V was cut by 0 bases and J by 7 bases, with 16 bases left in between. The germline V gene has CDR1 SGHAT and CDR2 FQNNGV. The CDR3 DNA is TGTGCCAGCAGCTTAGATCAGGCAGCCAGGGCGAACACCATATATTTT. This encodes CASSLDQAARANTIYF.

As for this clone: The junction departs from germline at one end; a sequencing error may be responsible. V usage is TRBV7-9 and J usage is TRBJ1-5; D remains ambiguous. The CDR3 extends over 12 amino acids. CDR1 and CDR2 (germline): SEHNR, FQNEAQ (reference sequence). The CDR3 spells CSSSTPGQPQHF. The CDR3 DNA sequence: TGTTCCAGCAGCACCCCGGGGCAGCCCCAGCATTTT.

This clone was recorded a few times. The chain employs TRBV7-2 and TRBJ2-5; 14 bases match TRBD2. CDR3 length equals 16 residues. Germline-derived CDR1 and CDR2 are SGHTA and FQGNSA. The trim removed 5 bases at V and 3 bases at J, leaving 5 bases unmatched. In DNA, the CDR3 is TGTGCCAGCAGCGCGCCGGGACTAGCGGGGGAAGAGACCCAGTACTTC. It is translated as CASSAPGLAGEETQYF. The full variable domain, in which reference TRBV7-2 and TRBJ2-5 provide the parts outside the CDR3, is GAGVSQSPSNKVTEKGKDVELRCDPISGHTALYWYRQSLGQGLEFLIYFQGNSAPDKSGLPSDRFSAERTGGSVSTLTIQRTQQEDSAVYLCASSAPGLAGEETQYFGPGTRLLVL.

This clone turned up a few times. The CDR3 DNA reads as TGTGCCAGCACCGCCCAAGTCAGTCAGCCCCAGCATTTT. Protein product: CASTAQVSQPQHF. The chain has TRBV28 and TRBJ1-5; no definite D call. Trimming cost V 7 bases and J 6 bases, with 13 bases left between them. The CDR3 is 13 residues long. Germline values: CDR1 MDHEN, CDR2 SYDVKM.

This clone was observed once. The rearrangement joins TRBV5-1 to TRBJ2-1, with 12 bases fitting TRBD2. With V trimmed by 6 bases and J by 9 bases, 7 bases remained unmatched. There are 14 residues in the CDR3. Germline V gene lookup returns CDR1 SGHRS and CDR2 YFSETQ. CDR3 sequence (DNA): TGCGCCAGCACCGCGACTAGCGGGAGTGGTGAGCAGTTCTTC. It codes for CASTATSGSGEQFF.

V is TRBV5-1 and J is TRBJ1-1; 7 nucleotides align to TRBD1. CDR1 and CDR2 from the germline V gene are SGHRS and YFSETQ. Losses at the gene ends were 0 bases for V and 1 base for J; bases not matched to a gene: 6. This CDR3 is 16 amino acids long. CDR3 bases: TGCGCCAGCAGCTTGGCCCCCGGGACAGAGAACACTGAAGCTTTCTTT. This encodes CASSLAPGTENTEAFF.

This chain uses TRBV5-4 with TRBJ1-6; TRBD1 matches at 7 bases. The CDR3 runs to 15 residues. Germline CDR1 is SGHNT and CDR2 is YYREEE (reference sequence). The V and J ends lost 4 bases and 8 bases, in that order; junction bases with no gene match: 9. As DNA, the CDR3 is TGTGCCAGCAGCGATCGGACAGGAGATTATTCACCCCTCCACTTT. Its protein is CASSDRTGDYSPLHF.